Each of the 30 T cell receptor beta chains below was sequenced from the same sample in a study of blood T cell repertoires in COVID-19. The repertoire was sequenced with immunoSEQ multiplex PCR; TCRdb's copy has only in-frame clones and lacks some. The sample includes about 210,000 clones, about 82% of them seen just once. Sequenced: peripheral blood. The receptors originated from a woman aged 70 to 79 with COVID-19, enrolled during active disease.

The CDR3 sequence is CASSQNRGLSGGNLYEQYF. DNA for the CDR3: TGTGCCAGCAGCCAAAACAGGGGGCTATCGGGAGGGAATCTGTACGAGCAGTACTTC. The V and J genes are TRBV27 and TRBJ2-7; tentatively, D is TRBD1 (9 bases). This CDR3 is built from 19 residues. V shed 6 bases and J shed 4 bases, with 31 bases lying between them. Germline lookup yields CDR1 MNHEY and CDR2 SMNVEV (reference sequence).

V usage is TRBV7-8 and J usage is TRBJ2-2; 13 bases map to TRBD2. The CDR3 sequence is 18 residues long. Per germline, CDR1 SGHVS and CDR2 FQNEAQ. The J segment lost 1 base and the V segment lost 3 bases, leaving 5 bases of the junction unmatched. The DNA for the CDR3 is TGTGCCAGCAGCTTCGGACTAGCGGGAGCCTGGAACACCGGGGAGCTGTTTTTT. Amino acids: CASSFGLAGAWNTGELFF.

The gene calls are TRBV4-2 and TRBJ2-7; 11 bases agree with TRBD2. Germline lookup yields CDR1 LGHNA and CDR2 YNFKEQ. The CDR3 consists of 17 residues. Trimming at V came to 1 base and at J to 2 bases, leaving 7 bases not matched to a gene. For the CDR3, the DNA is TGTGCCAGCAGCCAAGCACCTAGCGGGAGGTCGCCCTACGAGCAGTACTTC. Its translation is CASSQAPSGRSPYEQYF.

The V and J genes are TRBV7-2 and TRBJ1-6; TRBD1 aligns across 9 bases. CDR3 length equals 15 residues. Losses at the gene ends were 5 bases for V and 9 bases for J; bases not matched to a gene: 8. The V gene's germline CDR1 is SGHTA and CDR2 FQGNSA. The CDR3 nucleotides read TGTGCCAGCAGCCCCACAGGGGGCGCGGTTTCACCCCTCCACTTT. Translation: CASSPTGGAVSPLHF. The variable domain in full, completed from reference TRBV7-2 and TRBJ1-6, reads GAGVSQSPSNKVTEKGKDVELRCDPISGHTALYWYRQSLGQGLEFLIYFQGNSAPDKSGLPSDRFSAERTGGSVSTLTIQRTQQEDSAVYLCASSPTGGAVSPLHFGNGTRLTVT.

J is TRBJ2-7 and V is TRBV2; 11 bases align to TRBD2. The CDR3 spans 18 residues. The V and J ends lost 8 bases and 2 bases, in that order; junction bases with no gene match: 17. The germline gives CDR1 SNHLY, CDR2 FYNNEI. In DNA form, the CDR3 reads TGTGCCAGCCGCAGGGGGCAGGGTAGCGGGAGGGCCCCCTACGAGCAGTACTTC. The encoded protein is CASRRGQGSGRAPYEQYF.

CDR3 nucleotides: TGTGCCAGCAGTGAAATTGGTGGGGCCAACACTGAAGCTTTCTTT. Amino acids: CASSEIGGANTEAFF. The chain links TRBV25-1 to TRBJ1-1, with D maybe TRBD1 (5 bases). Germline V gene sequence: CDR1 MGHDK, CDR2 SYGVNS. Trimming stripped 2 bases from V and 2 bases from J, with 12 bases between. This CDR3 has 15 amino acids. The variable domain in full, completed from reference TRBV25-1 and TRBJ1-1, reads EADIYQTPRYLVIGTGKKITLECSQTMGHDKMYWYQQDPGMELHLIHYSYGVNSTEKGDLSSESTVSRIRTEHFPLTLESARPSHTSQYLCASSEIGGANTEAFFGQGTRLTVV.

The V call is TRBV11-2, the J call TRBJ2-4; 10 bases are a match to TRBD2. V shed 2 bases, J shed 1 base, and the junction held 8 bases outside the gene matches. From germline, CDR1 is SGHAT and CDR2 FQNNGV. The CDR3 spans 18 residues. This chain's CDR3 is CASSLRQREGPAKNIQYF. CDR3 DNA sequence: TGTGCCAGCAGCTTACGTCAGCGGGAGGGCCCGGCCAAAAACATTCAGTACTTC.

The rearrangement uses TRBV9 and TRBJ2-2, with D perhaps matching TRBD2 (6 bases). Germline V gene lookup returns CDR1 SGDLS and CDR2 YYNGEE. Between the trimmed V and J ends, which lost 3 bases and 6 bases, there was a span of 12 bases. This CDR3 has 14 residues. The CDR3 loop reads CASSAPGVPGELFF. CDR3 DNA: TGTGCCAGCAGCGCTCCGGGGGTCCCCGGGGAGCTGTTTTTT.

In DNA, the CDR3 is TGTGCCAGCAGCTCCGGCGGGGGGAGCACAGATACGCAGTATTTT. This translates into CASSSGGGSTDTQYF. The J gene is TRBJ2-3, the V gene TRBV5-4, with TRBD2 matching 8 bases. The CDR3 length is 15 residues. With V trimmed by 3 bases and J by 0 bases, 3 bases remained unmatched. The germline gives CDR1 SGHNT, CDR2 YYREEE (reference sequence).

The chain couples TRBV7-2 to TRBJ2-3; 13 bases match TRBD2. The CDR3 has 16 residues. CDR1 and CDR2 from the germline V gene are SGHTA and FQGNSA. Trimming cost V 1 base and J 5 bases; bases outside gene matches: 3. The CDR3 reads CASSLGTSGGGDTQYF. For the CDR3, the DNA is TGTGCCAGCAGCTTAGGTACTAGCGGGGGGGGAGATACGCAGTATTTT.

The chain is built from TRBV3-1 (or the pseudogene TRBV3-2) and TRBJ2-1; 11 nucleotides align to TRBD2. The CDR3 totals 17 residues. With V trimmed by 3 bases and J by 4 bases, 8 bases remained unmatched. Germline V gives CDR1 LGHDT, CDR2 YNNKEL (reference sequence). Written as DNA, the CDR3 is TGTGCCAGCAGCCAGTATCCTAGCGGGGGGCGTTACAATGAGCAGTTCTTC. Translated: CASSQYPSGGRYNEQFF.

V is TRBV5-4 and J is TRBJ2-5; 10 nucleotides agree with TRBD2. The germline gives CDR1 SGHNT, CDR2 YYREEE (reference sequence). With V trimmed by 1 base and J by 2 bases, 5 bases remained unmatched. The CDR3 contains 16 residues. The DNA of the CDR3 is TGTGCCAGCAGCTTGCTAGCGGGGGCCTATCAAGAGACCCAGTACTTC. It translates to CASSLLAGAYQETQYF.

The chain joins TRBV4-3 to TRBJ1-4; TRBD1 might be the D (5 bases). Germline CDR1 LGHNA, CDR2 YSLEER. This CDR3 contains 16 residues. Trimming cost V 0 bases and J 8 bases, with 16 bases left between them. CDR3 sequence: CASSQDLAREGEKLFF. CDR3 nucleotide sequence: TGCGCCAGCAGCCAAGATTTGGCCAGGGAGGGAGAAAAACTGTTTTTT.

The chain has TRBV7-2 and TRBJ1-4; 8 nucleotides align to TRBD1. CDR3 length equals 16 residues. Germline V gene lookup returns CDR1 SGHTA and CDR2 FQGNSA. The J segment lost 7 bases and the V segment lost 4 bases, leaving 11 bases of the junction unmatched. CDR3 DNA sequence: TGTGCCAGCAGCTCCGAAGGTCCAGGGGGCCGTGAAAAACTGTTTTTT. It yields the protein CASSSEGPGGREKLFF.

The V and J genes are TRBV5-1 and TRBJ1-3; D perhaps matches TRBD1 (5 bases). V lost 1 base to trimming and J lost 0 bases, with 11 bases between them. The CDR3 extends over 16 amino acids. Germline CDR1 and CDR2: SGHRS and YFSETQ. As DNA, the CDR3 is TGCGCCAGCAGCTTGTCTCCTACAGGCTCTGGAAACACCATATATTTT. Protein: CASSLSPTGSGNTIYF.

The table lists this clone with a count of one. V is TRBV7-6 and J is TRBJ1-1, with 10 bases that match TRBD1. The CDR3 is 13 amino acids. Per the germline V gene, CDR1 is SGHVS and CDR2 is FNYEAQ. V gave up 3 bases and J gave up 6 bases; unmatched junction bases: 1. This chain's CDR3 is CASSLDRGAEAFF. The CDR3 DNA reads as TGTGCCAGCAGCTTGGACAGGGGGGCTGAAGCTTTCTTT. Complete variable domain (other parts from reference TRBV7-6 and TRBJ1-1): GAGVSQSPRYKVTKRGQDVALRCDPISGHVSLYWYRQALGQGPEFLTYFNYEAQQDKSGLPNDRFSAERPEGSISTLTIQRTEQRDSAMYRCASSLDRGAEAFFGQGTRLTVV.

To note about this clone: The germline gene is not matched at one end of the junction; a read error may be the cause. V and J are TRBV7-7 and TRBJ2-2; 15 bases match TRBD2. Germline loops: CDR1 SSHAT, CDR2 FNYEAQ (reference sequence). This CDR3 region has 18 residues. The CDR3, as DNA: TGTGCTAGCAGCCCCCCCGGACTAGCGGGAGGGCAGACCGGGGAGCTGTTTTTT. Its protein is CASSPPGLAGGQTGELFF.

This rearrangement joins TRBV11-3 to TRBJ2-3, with TRBD2 matching 8 bases. The germline CDR1 and CDR2 sequences are SGHNT and YENEEA. The V gene end was trimmed by 5 bases and the J gene end by 2 bases; junction bases not matched to a gene: 9. This CDR3 has 16 residues. The CDR3 DNA follows: TGTGCCAGCAGCCAGAAGCGGGGGCGTGACACAGATACGCAGTATTTT. Translating gives CASSQKRGRDTDTQYF.

This sequence joins TRBV11-3 and TRBJ2-7, with D possibly matching TRBD1 (5 bases). Germline CDR1 is SGHNT and CDR2 is YENEEA. The germline V and J ends were trimmed by 4 bases and 2 bases, with 15 bases remaining between them. CDR3 size: 15 residues. As DNA, the CDR3 is TGTGCCAGCAGCTCTAGGGGCATATCCCCCTACGAGCAGTACTTC. As protein: CASSSRGISPYEQYF.

The chain employs TRBV24-1 and TRBJ2-7, with a tentative D call TRBD2 (6 bases). The V gene's germline CDR1 is KGHDR and CDR2 SFDVKD. This CDR3 region has 16 residues. Trimming shortened V by 3 bases and J by 2 bases, and 16 bases separated the two germline ends. The chain's CDR3 is CATSDPKGTVPYEQYF. CDR3 in DNA: TGTGCCACCAGTGATCCTAAAGGGACTGTTCCCTACGAGCAGTACTTC.

The chain links TRBV6-2 or TRBV6-3 to TRBJ1-2, with a possible D match to TRBD1 (5 bases). Trimming removed 7 bases from V and 8 bases from J, with 23 bases in between. The CDR3 contains 15 residues. Germline values: CDR1 MNHEY, CDR2 SVGEGT. The CDR3: CASNPRWGRLGGYTF. CDR3 bases: TGTGCCAGCAACCCAAGGTGGGGGAGGTTAGGAGGCTACACCTTC.

The V call is TRBV6-1, the J call TRBJ1-2; D is ambiguous. V lost 3 bases to trimming and J lost 7 bases, with 21 bases between them. Germline CDR1 reads MNHNS; CDR2 reads SASEGT. The CDR3 extends over 16 amino acids. CDR3 sequence: CASSESDSGVDGGYTF. CDR3 in DNA: TGTGCCAGCAGTGAGTCTGACTCCGGTGTTGATGGTGGCTACACCTTC.

This clone was recorded once. The chain carries TRBV9 and TRBJ2-3; D gene ambiguous. V shed 1 base and J shed 4 bases, with 10 bases lying between them. The CDR3 consists of 14 residues. Germline V gene data show CDR1 as SGDLS and CDR2 as YYNGEE. CDR3 sequence reads: CASSVRSTADTQYF. DNA of the CDR3: TGTGCCAGCAGCGTAAGGAGTACCGCAGATACGCAGTATTTT.

This chain joins TRBV2 and TRBJ2-3, with TRBD2 identical over 11 bases. The J segment lost 3 bases and the V segment lost 4 bases, leaving 0 bases of the junction unmatched. The CDR3 length is 14 residues. The germline gives CDR1 SNHLY, CDR2 FYNNEI. The DNA for the CDR3 is TGTGCCAGCAGTGCTAGCGGGAGGACAGATACGCAGTATTTT. Amino acid sequence: CASSASGRTDTQYF.

This rearrangement joins TRBV5-5 to TRBJ1-2; D gene uncertain. Looked up from germline, CDR1 is SGHKS and CDR2 is YYEKEE (reference sequence). This CDR3 has 14 amino acids. Trimming shortened V by 4 bases and J by 7 bases, and 17 bases separated the two germline ends. DNA for the CDR3: TGTGCCAGCAGCCCCGGCCCGGTTGAGGTTGGCTACACCTTC. Translation gives CASSPGPVEVGYTF.

In nucleotides, the CDR3 is TGTGCCAGCAGCTCCCCCCGGGGGAGGGAAAAACTGTTTTTT. This gives the protein CASSSPRGREKLFF. This chain uses TRBV7-9 with TRBJ1-4, with D possibly TRBD1 on 5 matching bases. The CDR3 runs 14 residues. Looked up from germline, CDR1 is SEHNR and CDR2 is FQNEAQ (reference sequence). V was pared by 4 bases and J by 8 bases, with 14 bases between.

The CDR3: CASSLEAGLGEQYF. Written as DNA, the CDR3 is TGCGCCAGCAGCTTGGAAGCGGGCCTGGGGGAGCAGTACTTC. The V call is TRBV5-1, the J call TRBJ2-7, with D perhaps TRBD2 (6 bases). The CDR3 covers 14 residues. The V and J ends lost 0 bases and 7 bases respectively, with 14 bases between them. Germline V gene data show CDR1 as SGHRS and CDR2 as YFSETQ.

This clone is a singleton in its sample. V and J are TRBV2 and TRBJ1-5; 8 bases align to TRBD1. The CDR3 is 15 amino acids. The germline V gene has CDR1 SNHLY and CDR2 FYNNEI. V lost 6 bases and J lost 4; bases outside the gene matches: 8. The CDR3 spells CASSGQGVRNQPQHF. In DNA, the CDR3 is TGTGCCAGCAGCGGACAGGGAGTCAGGAATCAGCCCCAGCATTTT.

This chain joins TRBV3-1 (or the pseudogene TRBV3-2) and TRBJ2-7; the match to TRBD2 covers 8 bases. CDR3 length: 14 residues. Trimming cost V 1 base and J 7 bases; bases outside gene matches: 6. The germline CDR1 and CDR2 sequences are LGHDT and YNNKEL (reference sequence). The CDR3 DNA reads TGTGCCAGCAGCCAAGGCGGGGGGACGGAAGAGCAGTACTTC. Translating gives CASSQGGGTEEQYF.

The CDR3 loop reads CASSLTGTGELFF. The DNA of the CDR3 is TGTGCCAGCAGTTTAACAGGAACCGGGGAGCTGTTTTTT. The chain combines TRBV6-5 with TRBJ2-2; a weak D match, TRBD1 (5 bases). CDR3 length: 13 residues. Per germline, CDR1 MNHEY and CDR2 SVGAGI. V dropped 4 bases and J dropped 5 bases, with 8 bases sitting between them.